This T cell receptor beta chain was identified during a study of beta chain features in type 1 diabetes. For the study at large: Cells sorted and examined across all samples totaled roughly 98 million. Broader study findings: The study found that naive, central memory and Treg TCRB repertoires appeared more similar in patients than in healthy donors.

Comment on this clone: Its antigen is currently unknown.

Germline V gene data show CDR1 as SQVTM and CDR2 as ANQGSEA. The CDR3 extends over 12 amino acids. Trimming removed 4 bases from V and 2 bases from J, with 9 bases in between. cDNA synthesis used the whole RNA isolate, giving expressed TCRB sequences. The method was immunoSEQ multiplex PCR; TCRdb's version includes in-frame clones alone and lacks a portion of them. The sample records 200,000 to 300,000 clones, over 65% being singletons. The specimen was naive CD4+ T cells from blood. The gene calls are TRBV29-1 and TRBJ2-7; D may be TRBD1 (6 bases). This clonotype was obtained from a young man in good health. The CDR3 protein is CSVAGATYEQYF. The CDR3 DNA follows: TGCAGCGTTGCAGGGGCTACCTACGAGCAGTACTTC.